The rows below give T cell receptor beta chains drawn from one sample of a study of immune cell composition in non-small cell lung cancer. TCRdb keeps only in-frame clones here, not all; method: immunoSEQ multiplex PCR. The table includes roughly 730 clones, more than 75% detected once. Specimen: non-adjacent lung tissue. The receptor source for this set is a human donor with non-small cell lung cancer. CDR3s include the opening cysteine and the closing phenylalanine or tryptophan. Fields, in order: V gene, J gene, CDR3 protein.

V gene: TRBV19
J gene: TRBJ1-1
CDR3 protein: CASSTTGTGVATEAFF

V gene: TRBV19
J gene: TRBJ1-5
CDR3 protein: CASSTTLQGIGGQPQHF

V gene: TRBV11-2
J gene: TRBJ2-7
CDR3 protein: CASSLVGTGVLSSYEQYF

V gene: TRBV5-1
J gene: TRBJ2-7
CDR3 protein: CASSSGPGGDEQYF

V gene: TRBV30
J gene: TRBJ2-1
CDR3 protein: CAWSVAGDGNEQFF

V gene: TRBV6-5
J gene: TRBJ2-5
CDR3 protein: CASSRTHRGRETQYF

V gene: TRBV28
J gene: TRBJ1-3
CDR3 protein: CASIPTTGNTIYF

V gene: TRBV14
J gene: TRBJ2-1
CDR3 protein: CASSERLASEQFF

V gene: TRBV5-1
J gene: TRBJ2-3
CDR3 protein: CASSLTGGSTDTQYF

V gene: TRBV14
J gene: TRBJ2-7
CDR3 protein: CASSERLASEQYF

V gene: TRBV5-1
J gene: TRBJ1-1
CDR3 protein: CASSLDRGPEAFF

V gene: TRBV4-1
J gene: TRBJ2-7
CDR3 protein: CASSQAIGTTFSYEQYF

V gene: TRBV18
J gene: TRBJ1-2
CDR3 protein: CASSDGRGQYGYTF

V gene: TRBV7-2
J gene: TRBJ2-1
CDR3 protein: CASSLGTSADNEQFF

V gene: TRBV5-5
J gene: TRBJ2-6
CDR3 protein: CASKFLELSSGANVLTF

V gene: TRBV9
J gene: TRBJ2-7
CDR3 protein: CASSPGQGHYEQYF

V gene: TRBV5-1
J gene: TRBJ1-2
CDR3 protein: CASSFSMRNGYTF

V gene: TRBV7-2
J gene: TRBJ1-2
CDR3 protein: CASSLGRQYTF

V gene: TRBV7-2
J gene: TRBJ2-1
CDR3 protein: CASSLDGQGSRGEQFF

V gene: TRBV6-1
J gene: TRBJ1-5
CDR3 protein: CASSSDRLEQPQHF

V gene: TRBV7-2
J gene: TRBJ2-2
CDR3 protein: CASSAGPPPGELFF

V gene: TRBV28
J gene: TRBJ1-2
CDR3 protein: CASSLGQGYGYTF

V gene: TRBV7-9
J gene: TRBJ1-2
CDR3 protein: CASSRLEVDYGYTF

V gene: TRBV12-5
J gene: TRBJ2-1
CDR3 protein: CASGSGVSYNEQFF

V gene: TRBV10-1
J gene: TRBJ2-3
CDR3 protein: CASSESTGGGRGRDTQYF